These T cell receptor beta chains were read from a single sample in a study of radiation and T cells in renal cell carcinoma. Libraries were prepared by immunoSEQ multiplex PCR; TCRdb keeps only in-frame clonotypes and omits some of them. The sample carries under 100,000 clones, roughly 82% recorded once. Source: blood, taken from a patient whose treatment included radiotherapy and nephrectomy. Receptor source: a man aged 55 to 70 with renal cell carcinoma. Both conserved end residues are part of each CDR3. A D gene is named only where the DNA matches it firmly. The listing skips clone size in some rows; elsewhere it reads once, few, many or a size class.

d_call j_call v_call clone_size cdr3_nt cdr3_aa
- TRBJ2-2 TRBV5-1 - TGCGCCAGCAGCCCCCCCCGGGTTGGGGTTACCGGGGAGCTGTTTTTT CASSPPRVGVTGELFF
- TRBJ2-7 TRBV7-9 few TGTGCCAGCAGCGGAGGTCACGAGCAGTACTTC CASSGGHEQYF
TRBD2 TRBJ2-2 TRBV19 - TGTGCCAGTAGCTCCCTGGGAGGGGCGAACACCGGGGAGCTGTTTTTT CASSSLGGANTGELFF
TRBD2 TRBJ2-1 TRBV6-5 - TGTGCCAGCAGTTCCCAGGGACTAGCGGCCTACAATGAGCAGTTCTTC CASSSQGLAAYNEQFF
- TRBJ2-5 TRBV27 - TGTGCCAGCAGTTTAAGTGGGCGAGGGCCCTCGGGGACCCAGTACTTC CASSLSGRGPSGTQYF
TRBD2 TRBJ2-7 TRBV27 - TGTGCCAGCAGTTTCGAGGGCCGGAGTTGGGAGGGCCGGTACGAGCAGTACTTC CASSFEGRSWEGRYEQYF
TRBD2 TRBJ2-5 TRBV7-2 - TGTGCCAGCAGCGCAAAGCCCTTAGCGGGAGGAACAGAGACCCAGTACTTC CASSAKPLAGGTETQYF
TRBD1 TRBJ2-1 TRBV6-5 once TGTGCCAGCAGTCCGACAGGGGGGTCCTACAATGAGCAGTTCTTC CASSPTGGSYNEQFF
- TRBJ2-1 TRBV11-2 - TGTGCCAGCAGCTTAGGGCAGGGCCCCTACAATGAGCAGTTCTTC CASSLGQGPYNEQFF
- TRBJ2-7 TRBV7-8 - TGTGCCAGCAGCTTAGGGTTGGGCCCACCCTACGAGCAGTACTTC CASSLGLGPPYEQYF
- TRBJ1-2 TRBV7-2 - TGTGCCAGCAGCTTCACCGGGACCGATTCTAACTATGGCTACACCTTC CASSFTGTDSNYGYTF
- TRBJ2-5 TRBV28 - TGTGCCAGCAGTTTAGGTCCGGGACAAGAGACCCAGTACTTC CASSLGPGQETQYF
- TRBJ1-1 TRBV5-1 - TGCGCCAGCAGCTTGTGGGGAGTGAACACTGAAGCTTTCTTT CASSLWGVNTEAFF
TRBD1 TRBJ1-5 TRBV28 - TGTGCCAGCAGTTTAGGGGACGGGACAGGTAATCAGCCCCAGCATTTT CASSLGDGTGNQPQHF
TRBD1 TRBJ1-5 TRBV28 - TGTGCCAGCAGACGGACAGGGGGCAGGGGCAATCAGCCCCAGCATTTT CASRRTGGRGNQPQHF
- TRBJ1-2 TRBV29-1 once TGCAGCGTTGAAGATCGGGGTGAGGGCTATGGCTACACCTTC CSVEDRGEGYGYTF
TRBD1 TRBJ1-5 TRBV19 - TGTGCCAGTTCCGGGACAGGGGACAATCAGCCCCAGCATTTT CASSGTGDNQPQHF
- TRBJ2-5 TRBV11-2 once TGTGCCAGCAGCCCAGTCCAAGAGACCCAGTACTTC CASSPVQETQYF
- TRBJ1-2 TRBV27 - TGTGCCAGCAGCTTAAGTTTCTATGGCTACACCTTC CASSLSFYGYTF
TRBD1 TRBJ2-1 TRBV30 - TGTGCCTGGAGTTCTGGTAGGACAGGGATTAATGAGCAGTTCTTC CAWSSGRTGINEQFF
- TRBJ2-2 TRBV10-1 - TGCGCCAGCAGTGACCGCTCCGCCATCACCGGGGAGCTGTTTTTT CASSDRSAITGELFF
- TRBJ2-3 TRBV7-6 - TGTGCCAGCAGCTTAGGCCCGGAGGATACGCAGTATTTT CASSLGPEDTQYF
- TRBJ2-1 TRBV10-3 - TGTGCCATCAGAAAGGGAGTAGAAGGGGTCAATGAGCAGTTCTTC CAIRKGVEGVNEQFF
- TRBJ2-5 TRBV7-7 - TGTGCCAGCAGCCCAGCCACGGAGACCCAGTACTTC CASSPATETQYF
- TRBJ2-5 TRBV14 - TGTGCCAGCAGCCGTGGGACCCAGTACTTC CASSRGTQYF
- TRBJ1-4 TRBV28 - TGTGCCAGCAGTTCGGGACGGACAACTAATGAAAAACTGTTTTTT CASSSGRTTNEKLFF
- TRBJ1-1 TRBV7-9 few TGTGCCAGCAGCCTTGAGGGCGGTGAAGCTTTCTTT CASSLEGGEAFF
- TRBJ1-2 TRBV14 - TGTGCCAGCAGCGTGGGGGGTCCCTATGGCTACACCTTC CASSVGGPYGYTF
TRBD1 TRBJ2-7 TRBV28 - TGTGCCAGCAGATTGAGACGCTGGGACAGGACCTACGAGCAGTACTTC CASRLRRWDRTYEQYF
- TRBJ1-1 TRBV7-9 few TGTGCCAGCAGTTTTGGCGGGGAAAACACTGAAGCTTTCTTT CASSFGGENTEAFF
- TRBJ1-3 TRBV11-3 - TGTGCCAGCAGCTTAGACTATAGTGGAAACACCATATATTTT CASSLDYSGNTIYF
TRBD2 TRBJ2-1 TRBV5-1 - TGCGCCAGCAGCCCGCAACCATTAGCGGGATCTCACAATGAGCAGTTCTTC CASSPQPLAGSHNEQFF
- TRBJ2-7 TRBV19 - TGTGCCAGTAGGCCCCGGACAGATAGATCCTACGAGCAGTACTTC CASRPRTDRSYEQYF
- TRBJ2-7 TRBV7-2 - TGTGCCAGCAGCTTAGATGCGGGGTGGGGGGAGCAGTACTTC CASSLDAGWGEQYF
TRBD2 TRBJ2-1 TRBV6-7 - TGTGCCAGCACTAGCGGGAGTTCAGGCAATGAGCAGTTCTTC CASTSGSSGNEQFF
- TRBJ1-1 TRBV19 few TGTGCCAGTAGCCCGGGTTATGGGAACACTGAAGCTTTCTTT CASSPGYGNTEAFF
- TRBJ1-2 TRBV29-1 - TGCAGCGTTACAGGGTATAACTATGGCTACACCTTC CSVTGYNYGYTF
- TRBJ1-4 TRBV27 - TGTGCCAGCAGTCCCATAAGACTTCCCGAAAAACTGTTTTTT CASSPIRLPEKLFF
- TRBJ2-5 TRBV7-8 - TGTGCCAGCAGCAGGGGGGTCGGGGAGACCCAGTACTTC CASSRGVGETQYF
TRBD1 TRBJ1-1 TRBV5-1 - TGCGCCAGCAGCTTCGCAGGGGGCTCTGAAGCTTTCTTT CASSFAGGSEAFF
- TRBJ2-7 TRBV20-1 - TGCAGTGCTATCTTATACGAGCAGTACTTC CSAILYEQYF
TRBD1 TRBJ1-2 TRBV5-1 - TGCGCCAGCAGCCCGGGACGGGCAGGGGGTAACTATGGCTACACCTTC CASSPGRAGGNYGYTF
- TRBJ1-2 TRBV7-2 - TGTGCCAGCAGCTCTACCGGAGACAGATCCTTAATCTATGGCTACACCTTC CASSSTGDRSLIYGYTF
TRBD2 TRBJ2-3 TRBV18 - TGTGCCAGCTCACCCGGACTAGTCAAGAGCACAGATACGCAGTATTTT CASSPGLVKSTDTQYF
- TRBJ1-2 TRBV27 - TGTGCCAGCAGTTTATTGCAAGGGGCGGAGGGCTACACCTTC CASSLLQGAEGYTF
TRBD2 TRBJ2-1 TRBV10-1 - TGCGCCAGCAGTGACGGCGGGAGTAGAAGTGAGCAGTTCTTC CASSDGGSRSEQFF